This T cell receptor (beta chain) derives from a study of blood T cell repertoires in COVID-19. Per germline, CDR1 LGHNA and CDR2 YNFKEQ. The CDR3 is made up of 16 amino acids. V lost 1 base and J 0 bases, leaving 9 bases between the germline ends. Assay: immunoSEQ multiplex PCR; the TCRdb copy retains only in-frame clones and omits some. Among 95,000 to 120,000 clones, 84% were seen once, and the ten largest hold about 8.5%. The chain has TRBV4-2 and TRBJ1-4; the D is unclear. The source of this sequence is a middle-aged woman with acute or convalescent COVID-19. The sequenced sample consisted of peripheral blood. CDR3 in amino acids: CASSQGAGTTNEKLFF. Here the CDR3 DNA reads TGTGCCAGCAGCCAAGGAGCGGGGACAACTAATGAAAAACTGTTTTTT.